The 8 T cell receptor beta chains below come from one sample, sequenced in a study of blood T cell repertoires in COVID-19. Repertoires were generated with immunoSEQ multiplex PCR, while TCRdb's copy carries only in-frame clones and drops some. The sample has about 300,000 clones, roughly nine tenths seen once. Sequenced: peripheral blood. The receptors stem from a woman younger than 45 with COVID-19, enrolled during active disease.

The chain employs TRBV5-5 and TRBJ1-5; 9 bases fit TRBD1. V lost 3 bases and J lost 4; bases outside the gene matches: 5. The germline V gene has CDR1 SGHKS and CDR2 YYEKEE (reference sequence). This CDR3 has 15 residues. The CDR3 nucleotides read TGTGCCAGCAGCTGGGGACAGGGAGGAAATCAGCCCCAGCATTTT. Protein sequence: CASSWGQGGNQPQHF.

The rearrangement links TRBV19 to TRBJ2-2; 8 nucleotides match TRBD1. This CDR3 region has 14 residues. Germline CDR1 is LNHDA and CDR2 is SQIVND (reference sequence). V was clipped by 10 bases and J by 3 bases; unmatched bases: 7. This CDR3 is CATWDRPYTGELFF. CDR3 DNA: TGTGCCACTTGGGACAGGCCCTACACCGGGGAGCTGTTTTTT.

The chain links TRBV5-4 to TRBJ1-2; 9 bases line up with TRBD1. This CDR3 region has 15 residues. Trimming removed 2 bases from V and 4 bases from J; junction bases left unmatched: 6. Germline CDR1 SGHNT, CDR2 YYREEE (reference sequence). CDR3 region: CASSFMGQGFYGYTF. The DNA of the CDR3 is TGTGCCAGCAGCTTCATGGGACAGGGTTTCTATGGCTACACCTTC.

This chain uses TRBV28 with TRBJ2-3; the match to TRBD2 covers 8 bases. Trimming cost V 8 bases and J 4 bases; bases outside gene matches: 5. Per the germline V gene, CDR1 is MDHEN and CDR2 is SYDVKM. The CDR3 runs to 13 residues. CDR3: CASLRGGSDTQYF. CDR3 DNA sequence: TGTGCCAGCCTCCGGGGGGGTTCAGATACGCAGTATTTT.

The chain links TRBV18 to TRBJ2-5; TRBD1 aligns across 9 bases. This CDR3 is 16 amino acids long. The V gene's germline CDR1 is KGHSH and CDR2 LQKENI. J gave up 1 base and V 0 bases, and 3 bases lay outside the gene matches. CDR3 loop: CASSPPGQGPQETQYF. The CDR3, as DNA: TGTGCCAGCTCACCACCGGGACAGGGCCCCCAAGAGACCCAGTACTTC.

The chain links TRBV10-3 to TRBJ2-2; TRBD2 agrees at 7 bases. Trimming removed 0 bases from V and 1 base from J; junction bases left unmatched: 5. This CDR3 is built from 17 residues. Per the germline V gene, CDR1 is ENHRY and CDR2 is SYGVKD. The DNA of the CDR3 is TGTGCCATCAGTGAGTCGTTAGGCGGGGGGAACACCGGGGAGCTGTTTTTT. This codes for CAISESLGGGNTGELFF.

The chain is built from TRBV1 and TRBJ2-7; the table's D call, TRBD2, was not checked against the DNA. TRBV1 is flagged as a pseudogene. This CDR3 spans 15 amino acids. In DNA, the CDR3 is TGCACCAGCAGCCAAAGCCTAGCGGGGAGGTACGAGCAGTACTTC. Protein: CTSSQSLAGRYEQYF.

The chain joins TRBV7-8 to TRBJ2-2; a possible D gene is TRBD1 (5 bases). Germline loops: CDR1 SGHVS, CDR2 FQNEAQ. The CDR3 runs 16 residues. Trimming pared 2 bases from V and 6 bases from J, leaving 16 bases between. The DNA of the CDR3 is TGTGCCAGCAGCTTAAAGCGAGTTCAGGGCCCCGGGGAGCTGTTTTTT. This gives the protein CASSLKRVQGPGELFF.